This passage covers 25 T cell receptor beta chains from one sample sequenced in a study of Ad26.COV2.S vaccination and SARS-CoV-2 variants. Assay: immunoSEQ multiplex PCR; the TCRdb copy retains only in-frame clones and omits some. The profile shows 300,000 to 400,000 clones, 85% of them singletons. Documented treatment: roughly 18 received Ad26.COV2.S at low or high dose, single or two shots; 5 received placebo; per-sample allocation not given. It was on day 63 after the first vaccine or placebo injection that samples were taken. This specimen consisted of peripheral blood, obtained in a trial of Ad26.COV2.S vaccine versus placebo. These receptor sequences come from a person between 18 and 59 years old who received the Ad26.COV2.S COVID-19 vaccine or a placebo.

This chain links TRBV6-5 with TRBJ2-1; 9 nucleotides align to TRBD1. Germline V gene sequence: CDR1 MNHEY, CDR2 SVGAGI. The CDR3 is 16 residues long. V lost 0 bases to trimming and J lost 4 bases; unmatched junction nucleotides: 4. CDR3 in amino acids: CASSYSPGQGYNEQFF. CDR3 nucleotide sequence: TGTGCCAGCAGTTACTCCCCGGGACAGGGATACAATGAGCAGTTCTTC.

The chain links TRBV19 to TRBJ1-1, with D hard to call. Germline assignment: CDR1 LNHDA and CDR2 SQIVND (reference sequence). The CDR3 consists of 15 residues. V dropped 6 bases and J dropped 2 bases, with 16 bases sitting between them. CDR3: CASREPGLGNTEAFF. The CDR3 DNA reads TGTGCCAGTAGAGAACCGGGATTAGGCAACACTGAAGCTTTCTTT.

This chain uses TRBV7-2 with TRBJ2-3, with D possibly being TRBD2 (7 bases). V gave up 4 bases and J gave up 3 bases, with 14 bases separating them. Germline V CDR1 and CDR2: SGHTA, FQGNSA. This CDR3 region has 15 residues. CDR3 loop: CASSSPGGLTDTQYF. The CDR3 nucleotides read TGTGCCAGCAGCTCCCCCGGGGGGCTAACAGATACGCAGTATTTT.

This chain uses TRBV7-9 with TRBJ2-5, with 12 positions matching TRBD2. Losses at the gene ends were 1 base for V and 3 bases for J; bases not matched to a gene: 9. Per the germline V gene, CDR1 is SEHNR and CDR2 is FQNEAQ (reference sequence). The CDR3 runs to 18 residues. The CDR3 bases are TGTGCCAGCAGCTTAGGGGCCTCTAGCGGGGGGGCAGAAGAGACCCAGTACTTC. Translated, it gives CASSLGASSGGAEETQYF.

CDR3 bases: TGCGCCAGCAGCCCGGGGGGGACTGAAGCTTTCTTT. This encodes CASSPGGTEAFF. The chain has TRBV4-1 and TRBJ1-1; a weak D match, TRBD1 (5 bases). Germline V lookup: CDR1 MGHRA, CDR2 YSYEKL. The length of the CDR3 is 12 residues. Trimming took 4 bases from V and 5 from J, leaving 8 bases between them.

V gene TRBV12-3 or TRBV12-4 combines with J gene TRBJ2-5; the match to TRBD1 covers 9 bases. The CDR3 sequence is 13 residues long. V lost 6 bases, J lost 5 bases, and 4 bases stayed unmatched. The CDR3, as DNA: TGTGCCAGCAGAGACAGGGGGTTGGAGACCCAGTACTTC. This encodes CASRDRGLETQYF.

A remark on this clone: Different DNA sequences within this sample yield the same CDR3. The chain combines TRBV18 with TRBJ2-5, with D hard to call. Germline CDR1 is KGHSH and CDR2 is LQKENI. Trimming shortened V by 2 bases and J by 4 bases, and 2 bases separated the two germline ends. This CDR3 region has 11 residues. CDR3 protein: CASSPSETQYF. The DNA for the CDR3 is TGTGCCAGCTCACCATCAGAGACCCAGTACTTC.

This chain links TRBV5-1 with TRBJ2-2; D is unresolved. V shed 4 bases and J shed 4 bases, with 14 bases lying between them. There are 15 residues in the CDR3. Germline V gene lookup returns CDR1 SGHRS and CDR2 YFSETQ. The CDR3 here is CASSREWSVTGELFF. The CDR3 bases are TGCGCCAGCAGCCGCGAATGGTCGGTCACCGGGGAGCTGTTTTTT.

The chain has TRBV21-1 and TRBJ2-2. TRBV21-1 represents a pseudogene. The CDR3 is 12 amino acids. The DNA of the CDR3 is TGTGCCAGCAGCAAAGTGGGGACCCCGAACGATTTT. Translated, it gives CASSKVGTPNDF.

The rearrangement joins TRBV3-1 (or the pseudogene TRBV3-2) to TRBJ2-1; 8 nucleotides match TRBD2. J was trimmed by 12 bases and V by 0 bases; bases with no gene match: 10. CDR3 length: 15 residues. Germline-derived CDR1 and CDR2 are LGHDT and YNNKEL (reference sequence). The CDR3 sequence is CASSQDSVSGVVQFF. The DNA of the CDR3 is TGTGCCAGCAGCCAAGATAGTGTTAGCGGGGTTGTGCAGTTCTTC.

The chain uses TRBV28 and TRBJ1-2; tentatively, D is TRBD1 (5 bases). V lost 3 bases and J lost 4, with 15 bases in between. CDR3 length: 15 amino acids. Looked up from germline, CDR1 is MDHEN and CDR2 is SYDVKM. In DNA, the CDR3 is TGTGCCAGCAGTTTCCCTCAGGACACGATCTATGGCTACACCTTC. The encoded protein is CASSFPQDTIYGYTF.

V usage is TRBV5-1 and J usage is TRBJ2-1; 9 nucleotides align to TRBD2. The CDR3 length is 16 residues. The trim removed 1 base at V and 8 bases at J, leaving 10 bases unmatched. The germline gives CDR1 SGHRS, CDR2 YFSETQ. This chain's CDR3 is CASSLRLAGTSDEQFF. The CDR3 DNA is TGCGCCAGCAGCTTGAGGCTAGCGGGGACCAGCGATGAGCAGTTCTTC.

The chain is built from TRBV19 and TRBJ2-3; D is ambiguous. Germline V gene lookup returns CDR1 LNHDA and CDR2 SQIVND (reference sequence). Trimming took off 1 base at V and 1 base at J, with 6 bases between the two ends. The CDR3 covers 14 residues. The CDR3 here is CASSIGSGTDTQYF. CDR3 nucleotide sequence: TGTGCCAGTAGTATAGGGTCAGGCACAGATACGCAGTATTTT.

V is TRBV19 and J is TRBJ2-5; D is unclear. The germline V gene has CDR1 LNHDA and CDR2 SQIVND (reference sequence). Trimming took off 5 bases at V and 5 bases at J, with 12 bases between the two ends. CDR3 size: 13 residues. The CDR3 nucleotides read TGTGCCAGTAGTGAAAGACGGTGGGAGACCCAGTACTTC. This codes for CASSERRWETQYF.

This clone was counted between two and nine times. The chain joins TRBV21-1 to TRBJ1-2; the table calls TRBD1, which could not be checked here. TRBV21-1 is a recognized pseudogene. The CDR3 length is 14 residues. The CDR3 region is CASSKVRTGVGYTF. The CDR3, as DNA: TGTGCCAGCAGCAAAGTGCGGACAGGGGTCGGCTACACCTTC.

The chain uses TRBV28 and TRBJ2-5; tentatively, D is TRBD1 or TRBD2 (5 bases each). This CDR3 comprises 15 residues. The germline CDR1 and CDR2 sequences are MDHEN and SYDVKM. Trimming took off 5 bases at V and 2 bases at J, with 15 bases between the two ends. CDR3 coding DNA: TGTGCCAGCAGTCAGGGTGGGGGTTTTCAAGAGACCCAGTACTTC. Translated: CASSQGGGFQETQYF.

The rearrangement uses TRBV6-5 and TRBJ1-5, with a weak D call TRBD1 (6 bases). Trimming shortened V by 4 bases and J by 5 bases, and 12 bases separated the two germline ends. This CDR3 has 14 residues. In germline, CDR1 is MNHEY, CDR2 SVGAGI. The CDR3 nucleotides read TGTGCCAGCAGTTTACAGGGTTCGCATCAGCCCCAGCATTTT. This sequence encodes CASSLQGSHQPQHF.

V and J are TRBV4-2 and TRBJ2-1; D is unclear. This CDR3 has 11 amino acids. CDR1 and CDR2 (germline): LGHNA, YNFKEQ. V was cut by 5 bases and J by 15 bases, with 14 bases left in between. As DNA, the CDR3 is TGTGCCAGCAGCGAAGGGTATCGGTCGTTCTTC. Protein product: CASSEGYRSFF.

This chain uses TRBV6-1 with TRBJ1-4, with unresolved D. Germline V lookup: CDR1 MNHNS, CDR2 SASEGT. Trimming stripped 1 base from V and 7 bases from J, with 13 bases between. CDR3 length equals 15 residues. The CDR3 loop reads CASSEGFQATEKLFF. Written as DNA, the CDR3 is TGTGCCAGCAGTGAAGGCTTCCAGGCCACTGAAAAACTGTTTTTT.

This CDR3 reads CASSQNRGTGYTF. The CDR3 bases are TGTGCCAGCAGCCAAAACAGGGGAACTGGCTACACCTTC. The gene calls are TRBV4-2 and TRBJ1-2; 7 bases agree with TRBD1. Unmatched junction bases numbered 4, after V lost 2 bases and J lost 7 bases. Germline loops: CDR1 LGHNA, CDR2 YNFKEQ. This CDR3 region has 13 residues.

The chain combines TRBV24-1 with TRBJ1-2; no clear D gene. The CDR3 sequence is 14 residues long. Germline V gene lookup returns CDR1 KGHDR and CDR2 SFDVKD. V lost 1 base and J 0 bases, leaving 5 bases between the germline ends. Here the CDR3 reads CATSDFSSNYGYTF. CDR3 nucleotide sequence: TGTGCCACCAGTGATTTTTCCTCTAACTATGGCTACACCTTC.

The V gene is TRBV6-4, the J gene TRBJ2-3, with a possible D match to TRBD1 (7 bases). The CDR3 is 15 amino acids. The V end was cut by 4 bases, the J end by 0 bases, with 11 bases between. Germline assignment: CDR1 MRHNA and CDR2 SNTAGT. The CDR3 coding sequence is TGTGCCAGCAGTGGCGGGACAGTAAGCACAGATACGCAGTATTTT. It is translated as CASSGGTVSTDTQYF.

The chain combines TRBV6-5 with TRBJ1-1; D remains unclear. Germline V CDR1 and CDR2: MNHEY, SVGAGI. This CDR3 comprises 13 residues. The V gene lost 10 bases and the J gene lost 3 bases, with 15 bases spanning the gap. CDR3 nucleotides: TGTGCCACCGTGGGGATTCTGGACACTGAAGCTTTCTTT. Translated, it gives CATVGILDTEAFF.

The chain is built from TRBV28 and TRBJ1-5; D might be TRBD1 (5 bases). Germline V gives CDR1 MDHEN, CDR2 SYDVKM. V was clipped by 8 bases and J by 5 bases, with 10 bases between them. This CDR3 region has 12 residues. CDR3: CASVWGDQPQHF. In DNA form, the CDR3 reads TGTGCCAGCGTGTGGGGGGATCAGCCCCAGCATTTT.

This chain links TRBV28 with TRBJ1-2; weak D call: TRBD1 (5 bases). V was pared by 8 bases and J by 7 bases, with 17 bases between. The CDR3 runs 13 residues. Germline V gene lookup returns CDR1 MDHEN and CDR2 SYDVKM. In DNA, the CDR3 is TGTGCCAGCCGGCTGTCGGGGGTGGGTGGCTACACCTTC. Its translation: CASRLSGVGGYTF.